A selection of T cell receptor beta chains follows, all from one sample in a study of T-cell memory formation after mild COVID-19. From the 5' RACE reads, TCRdb called clonotypes with MiXCR, one entry per CDR3 protein. Of about 320,000 distinct CDR3 sequences listed, around an eighth are singletons. The sample taken for sequencing was PBMCs or a T cell subset sorted from them (not recorded which). The source is a man between 18 and 29 years old who had mild COVID-19 (a few samples of this study predate the infection). Cell type and time point are not known. Each CDR3 is given with its conserved first and last residue. A D gene is named only where the DNA matches it firmly. The listing skips clone size in some rows; elsewhere it reads once, few, many or a size class.

j_call v_call d_call clone_size cdr3_aa cdr3_nt
TRBJ2-1 TRBV30 NA NA CAWSLGGNEQFF TGTGCCTGGAGTCTTGGGGGGAATGAGCAGTTCTTC
TRBJ2-3 TRBV6-5 NA NA CASSIRVSSDTQYF TGTGCCAGCAGTATCAGGGTTTCCTCAGATACGCAGTATTTT
TRBJ2-3 TRBV4-1 NA NA CASSQDWLKRPPVSDTQYF TGCGCCAGCAGCCAAGATTGGTTAAAGCGGCCTCCGGTATCAGATACGCAGTATTTT
TRBJ2-1 TRBV24-1 NA NA CATSDRRHSGQFF TGTGCCACCAGTGACCGACGACACTCAGGCCAGTTCTTC
TRBJ1-1 TRBV10-2 NA few CASWHRMNTEAFF TGCGCCAGTTGGCACAGAATGAACACTGAAGCTTTCTTT
TRBJ1-1 TRBV30 NA many CAWGSETEAFF TGTGCCTGGGGGTCGGAGACTGAAGCTTTCTTT
TRBJ2-7 TRBV4-2 NA NA CASSQVPGTGTYEQYF TGTGCCAGCAGCCAGGTCCCGGGGACTGGAACCTACGAGCAGTACTTC
TRBJ1-1 TRBV6-2/TRBV6-3 NA few CASSWGGHEAFF TGTGCCAGCTCATGGGGCGGTCATGAAGCTTTCTTT
TRBJ2-2 TRBV6-5 NA NA CASSYRGDRARPNTGELFF TGTGCCAGCAGTTACAGGGGAGACAGAGCTAGACCGAACACCGGGGAGCTGTTTTTT
TRBJ1-4 TRBV6-1 NA few CASSWTFQKLFF TGTGCCAGCAGCTGGACCTTCCAAAAACTGTTTTTT
TRBJ1-5 TRBV15 TRBD1 NA CATSRNRGDQPQHF TGTGCCACCAGCAGAAACAGGGGGGATCAGCCCCAGCATTTT
TRBJ1-5 TRBV18 NA NA CASSPRPVVDLNQPQHF TGTGCCAGCTCACCACGTCCGGTAGTAGACCTCAATCAGCCCCAGCATTTT
TRBJ2-3 TRBV18 TRBD1 NA CASSQQGAFTDTQYF TGTGCCAGCTCTCAACAGGGGGCGTTCACAGATACGCAGTATTTT
TRBJ1-1 TRBV6-2/TRBV6-3 NA few CASITPPNTEAFF TGTGCCAGCATCACACCGCCGAACACTGAAGCTTTCTTT
TRBJ1-5 TRBV24-1 NA few CATSDPGVGSAQHF TGTGCCACCAGTGATCCTGGGGTTGGATCGGCCCAGCATTTT
TRBJ2-2 TRBV6-2/TRBV6-3 NA few CASSYSTTNTGELFF TGTGCCAGCAGTTACTCGACGACGAACACCGGGGAGCTGTTTTTT
TRBJ2-4 TRBV29-1 NA few CSVEGVAKNIQYF TGCAGCGTTGAAGGGGTAGCCAAAAACATTCAGTACTTC
TRBJ1-6 TRBV7-2 TRBD1 NA CASSQRQGGSPLHF TGTGCCAGCAGTCAAAGACAGGGAGGTTCACCCCTCCACTTT
TRBJ2-7 TRBV7-9 NA NA CASSLVRTGGDGEQYF TGTGCCAGCAGCTTAGTACGGACGGGGGGCGACGGCGAGCAGTACTTC
TRBJ1-1 TRBV7-9 NA many CAGAQTREAFF TGTGCCGGAGCACAGACTCGCGAAGCTTTCTTT
TRBJ2-7 TRBV7-8 TRBD1 few CASSPPRTGNHYEQYF TGTGCCAGCAGCCCCCCCAGGACAGGGAACCACTACGAGCAGTACTTC
TRBJ2-3 TRBV4-2 NA few CASSQDLEGGTDTQYF TGCGCCAGCAGCCAAGACTTGGAGGGTGGCACAGATACGCAGTATTTT
TRBJ2-5 TRBV20-1 NA NA CSARADQETQYF TGCAGTGCTAGAGCGGACCAAGAGACCCAGTACTTC
TRBJ2-4 TRBV5-1 TRBD1 few CASSTGQNRNIQYF TGCGCCAGCAGCACGGGACAGAATAGGAACATTCAGTACTTC
TRBJ2-5 TRBV4-1 TRBD1 NA CASSQVVRGKETQYF TGCGCCAGCAGCCAAGTTGTCAGGGGGAAAGAGACCCAGTACTTC
TRBJ1-1 TRBV6-1 NA NA CASSVGIAEAFF TGTGCCAGCAGTGTGGGTATCGCTGAAGCTTTCTTT
TRBJ1-2 TRBV15 NA NA CATSRDRGESYGYTF TGTGCCACCAGCAGAGATAGGGGGGAAAGCTATGGCTACACCTTC
TRBJ1-5 TRBV7-8 TRBD1 few CASSLRQGAQPQHF TGTGCCAGCAGCTTAAGGCAGGGGGCTCAGCCCCAGCATTTT
TRBJ1-2 TRBV9 TRBD1 few CASSGTGLSGYTF TGTGCCAGCAGCGGGACAGGGCTTAGCGGCTACACCTTC
TRBJ1-6 TRBV27 TRBD1 NA CASRPRDSLGSPLHF TGTGCCAGCAGACCCCGGGACAGCCTCGGTTCACCCCTCCACTTT
TRBJ1-5 TRBV7-9 NA NA CASSFGGHGQPQHF TGTGCCAGCAGCTTTGGAGGGCACGGGCAGCCCCAGCATTTT
TRBJ1-2 TRBV3-1 NA NA CASSQQPGVGGYTF TGTGCCAGCAGCCAACAACCAGGGGTGGGAGGCTACACCTTC
TRBJ2-3 TRBV11-2 TRBD1 NA CASSKTGDGADTQYF TGTGCCAGCAGCAAGACAGGGGATGGGGCAGATACGCAGTATTTT
TRBJ2-7 TRBV18 NA few CASSPRGVRPYEQYF TGTGCCAGCTCACCACGGGGGGTAAGGCCCTACGAGCAGTACTTC
TRBJ2-5 TRBV29-1 TRBD1 many CSGRTGTALETQYF TGCAGCGGGCGGACAGGGACCGCCCTGGAGACCCAGTACTTC
TRBJ1-5 TRBV19 NA few CASMRWDLRGQPQHF TGTGCCAGTATGAGGTGGGACCTAAGGGGTCAGCCCCAGCATTTT
TRBJ1-2 TRBV6-6 NA few CASSYPNYGYTF TGTGCCAGCAGTTATCCGAACTATGGCTACACCTTC
TRBJ2-7 TRBV6-6 NA NA CASSYSELSGNEQYF TGTGCCAGCAGTTACTCAGAGCTCTCTGGAAACGAGCAGTACTTC
TRBJ1-6 TRBV5-1 NA NA CASSPRGAHNSPLHF TGCGCCAGCAGCCCCAGGGGCGCCCATAATTCACCCCTCCACTTT
TRBJ1-1 TRBV18 NA few CASSASGSEAFF TGTGCCAGCTCAGCCTCCGGGTCGGAAGCTTTCTTT
TRBJ2-2 TRBV14 TRBD2 NA CASSQVTSGNTGELFF TGTGCCAGCAGCCAAGTAACTAGCGGAAACACCGGGGAGCTGTTTTTT
TRBJ2-2 TRBV7-2 TRBD1 NA CASTKTGGWTGELFF TGTGCCAGTACCAAGACAGGGGGCTGGACCGGGGAGCTGTTTTTT